This T cell receptor beta chain was documented in a study of beta chain features in type 1 diabetes. The CDR3 length is 14 residues. The V gene's germline CDR1 is SQVTM and CDR2 ANQGSEA. V gave up 4 bases and J gave up 4 bases, with 16 bases separating them. Study conclusions and caveats: Shorter TCRB CDR3s, moderately but significantly so, were found in Type 1 diabetes patients in all four CD4+ subsets.

Reverse transcription of all isolated RNA meant that expressed TCRB transcripts were sequenced. Here immunoSEQ multiplex PCR was the method, and the copy in TCRdb shows in-frame clones only, minus some. This table holds 640,000 or so clones, around 15% found once. This clone was seen a handful of times. The antigen is unknown. The sequencing sample was made of naive CD4+ T cells from blood. The chain employs TRBV29-1 and TRBJ1-2; no reliable D call. This receptor was taken from a man younger than 30 with type 1 diabetes. The CDR3 DNA sequence: TGCAGCGTTGCCCCGGGGTCGTTCGGCTATGGCTACACCTTC. Residues: CSVAPGSFGYGYTF.